These 21 T cell receptor beta chains were sequenced from one sample in a study of shared clonotypes between healthy human individuals. Clones were sequenced by immunoSEQ multiplex PCR, and TCRdb holds only the in-frame ones, with some missing. The sample carries about 520,000 clones, 65% to 85% recorded once. The sample taken for sequencing was PBMCs. Source of these receptors: a woman aged 35 to 49 in good health. Some clones in this sample may be carry-over from other donors' samples.

V and J are TRBV7-3 and TRBJ2-1; no firm D call. The V gene's germline CDR1 is SGHTA and CDR2 FQGTGA. This CDR3 is built from 16 residues. Trimming stripped 4 bases from V and 1 base from J, with 14 bases between. The CDR3 loop is CASSSWPSQSYNEQFF. The DNA of the CDR3 is TGTGCCAGCAGCTCCTGGCCAAGCCAATCCTACAATGAGCAGTTCTTC.

The genes are TRBV9 and TRBJ2-7, with D tentatively TRBD1 or TRBD2 (5 bases each). CDR1 is SGDLS, CDR2 YYNGEE, per germline. The V and J ends lost 3 bases and 6 bases respectively, with 7 bases between them. The CDR3 extends over 11 amino acids. CDR3 nucleotide sequence: TGTGCCAGCAGCGGGGACGGCGAGCAGTACTTC. This gives the protein CASSGDGEQYF.

The rearrangement uses TRBV18 and TRBJ1-1, with 9 bases identical to TRBD1. Germline CDR1 reads KGHSH; CDR2 reads LQKENI. The CDR3 length is 12 residues. With 6 bases clipped from V and 8 bases from J, the junction kept 4 bases outside the gene matches. The CDR3 sequence is CASSYGQGEAFF. CDR3 nucleotides: TGTGCCAGCTCGTACGGACAGGGGGAAGCTTTCTTT.

The rearrangement links TRBV28 to TRBJ2-1, with a weak D call TRBD2 (5 bases). V gave up 2 bases and J gave up 9 bases, with 14 bases separating them. The germline CDR1 and CDR2 sequences are MDHEN and SYDVKM. The CDR3 spans 14 residues. CDR3 loop: CASSLTRRGGEQFF. CDR3 sequence (DNA): TGTGCCAGCAGTTTAACTAGAAGAGGAGGTGAGCAGTTCTTC.

The chain uses TRBV23-1 and TRBJ1-1, with D unresolved. TRBV23-1 is filed as an ORF, its function uncertain. The V end was cut by 0 bases, the J end by 0 bases, with 20 bases between. The CDR3 is 19 amino acids. Here the CDR3 DNA reads TGCGCCAGCAGTCAATCCCCCTGGTCACCAGATGGGATGAACACTGAAGCTTTCTTT. It yields the protein CASSQSPWSPDGMNTEAFF.

The V call is TRBV5-1, the J call TRBJ1-4, with TRBD1 identical over 9 bases. CDR1 and CDR2 from the germline V gene are SGHRS and YFSETQ. Unmatched junction bases numbered 7, after V lost 4 bases and J lost 6 bases. The CDR3 length is 15 residues. Here the CDR3 DNA reads TGCGCCAGCAGCCCACCGGGACAGGGCTATGAAAAACTGTTTTTT. Amino acid sequence: CASSPPGQGYEKLFF.

This clone has a single count. The chain employs TRBV2 and TRBJ1-3, with unresolved D. CDR3 length: 13 residues. Germline V CDR1 and CDR2: SNHLY, FYNNEI. Trimming took 6 bases from V and 0 from J, leaving 6 bases between them. The chain's CDR3 is CASRSDSGNTIYF. CDR3 DNA: TGTGCCAGCAGATCTGACTCTGGAAACACCATATATTTT.

For this clone: A far bigger clonotype differs at one base, so this is likely a read error. The chain combines TRBV7-9 with TRBJ1-1; D possibly corresponds to TRBD1 (5 bases). Germline CDR1 and CDR2: SEHNR and FQNEAQ (reference sequence). Trimming left V 5 bases short and J 9 bases short, with 19 bases between. This CDR3 spans 14 amino acids. Here the CDR3 reads CASSVDSWGTKAFF. CDR3 nucleotide sequence: TGTGCCAGCAGCGTCGACTCTTGGGGGACTAAAGCTTTCTTT. The full variable domain, in which reference TRBV7-9 and TRBJ1-1 provide the parts outside the CDR3, is DTGVSQNPRHKITKRGQNVTFRCDPISEHNRLYWYRQTLGQGPEFLTYFQNEAQLEKSRLLSDRFSAERPKGSFSTLEIQRTEQGDSAMYLCASSVDSWGTKAFFGQGTRLTVV.

This clone was seen only a few times. A far larger clone is off by one base, so a read error is likely. The same CDR3 arises from other DNA sequences in this sample as well. This sequence joins TRBV30 and TRBJ2-4; the D call may be TRBD1 or TRBD2 (7 bases each). Trimming took off 0 bases at V and 12 bases at J, with 24 bases between the two ends. This CDR3 spans 16 amino acids. Germline loops: CDR1 GTSNPN, CDR2 SVGIG (reference sequence). CDR3 DNA sequence: TGTGCCTGGAGTGTTGGCTTAGGGACAGCGGGAAAAACTCAGTACTTC. Amino acids: CAWSVGLGTAGKTQYF.

This clone showed up just a few times. The CDR3 coding sequence is TGTGCCAGCAGTGCCCGACAGGGGATCTTGTCCTACGAGCAGTACTTC. Amino acids: CASSARQGILSYEQYF. The gene calls are TRBV6-1 and TRBJ2-7, with 8 bases lining up with TRBD1. Trimming cost V 4 bases and J 1 base; bases outside gene matches: 9. The CDR3 loop spans 16 amino acids. Germline assignment: CDR1 MNHNS and CDR2 SASEGT.

This rearrangement joins TRBV19 to TRBJ1-2; D ambiguous. Trimming removed 3 bases from V and 0 bases from J, with 8 bases in between. The CDR3 extends over 14 amino acids. CDR1 LNHDA and CDR2 SQIVND come from the germline V gene (reference sequence). The DNA for the CDR3 is TGTGCCAGTAGTATGCATATGTCTAACTATGGCTACACCTTC. Its translation is CASSMHMSNYGYTF.

This chain uses TRBV5-1 with TRBJ2-1, with D tentatively TRBD2 (5 bases). Germline CDR1 reads SGHRS; CDR2 reads YFSETQ. V was shortened by 2 bases and J by 5 bases, with 11 bases between the two germline ends. The CDR3 has 14 amino acids. CDR3 DNA: TGCGCCAGCAGCTTAGGGAGCCTGGACAATGAGCAGTTCTTC. Protein sequence: CASSLGSLDNEQFF.

As concerns this clone: It differs at one base from a far larger clone, so likely a read error. This chain links TRBV6-1 with TRBJ2-5, with 7 nucleotides matching TRBD2. There are 15 residues in the CDR3. V shed 2 bases and J 5 bases; nucleotides not matched to a gene: 8. In germline, CDR1 is MNHNS, CDR2 SASEGT. For the CDR3, the DNA is TGTGCCAGCAGTGAAAAAGAGGGAGGGCCTGAGACCCAGTACTTC. Encoded protein: CASSEKEGGPETQYF.

A few counts support this clone. The chain employs TRBV4-2 and TRBJ2-1, with D maybe TRBD2 (6 bases). V dropped 5 bases and J dropped 1 base, with 15 bases sitting between them. Germline lookup yields CDR1 LGHNA and CDR2 YNFKEQ. CDR3 size: 16 residues. The CDR3 DNA is TGTGCCAGCAGCAAAGCCGGGACTCGGTCCTACAATGAGCAGTTCTTC. Translating it yields CASSKAGTRSYNEQFF.

Of note for this clone: A far larger clone is only one base removed, so a read error is likely. Different DNA sequences within this sample yield the same CDR3. The genes are TRBV5-1 and TRBJ2-7; 8 bases fit TRBD2. Per germline, CDR1 SGHRS and CDR2 YFSETQ. V shed 4 bases and J 3 bases; nucleotides not matched to a gene: 18. The CDR3 loop spans 18 amino acids. CDR3 amino acids: CASSTMRLAPTKGYEQYF. The CDR3 nucleotides are TGCGCCAGCAGCACCATGAGACTAGCGCCAACGAAGGGCTACGAGCAGTACTTC.

The chain carries TRBV28 and TRBJ2-7, with no clear D. Per the germline V gene, CDR1 is MDHEN and CDR2 is SYDVKM. The germline V and J ends were trimmed by 2 bases and 1 base, with 9 bases remaining between them. The CDR3 runs to 14 residues. The CDR3 here is CASSLRFMSYEQYF. CDR3 sequence (DNA): TGTGCCAGCAGTTTAAGGTTCATGTCCTACGAGCAGTACTTC.

This clone was seen at least ten times. Different DNA sequences within this sample yield the same CDR3. V gene TRBV5-6 combines with J gene TRBJ1-3, with D maybe TRBD1 (5 bases). The CDR3 loop spans 14 amino acids. Between the trimmed V and J ends, which lost 5 bases and 3 bases, there was a span of 12 bases. Germline lookup yields CDR1 SGHDT and CDR2 YYEEEE. The CDR3 loop is CASRTWGRGNTIYF. In DNA form, the CDR3 reads TGTGCCAGCAGAACGTGGGGACGTGGAAACACCATATATTTT.

V is TRBV7-9 and J is TRBJ2-5; D remains unclear. V lost 5 bases and J lost 8, with 6 bases in between. The CDR3 is 10 residues long. Germline-derived CDR1 and CDR2 are SEHNR and FQNEAQ (reference sequence). CDR3 nucleotide sequence: TGTGCCAGCAGCCCCATTACCCAGTACTTC. Translated: CASSPITQYF.

Turning to this clone: This sequence may be a read error, since a much larger clone differs from it by one base. The rearrangement links TRBV10-3 to TRBJ2-1; 10 nucleotides agree with TRBD2. From germline, CDR1 is ENHRY and CDR2 SYGVKD. CDR3 length: 15 amino acids. CDR3 DNA sequence: TGTGCCATCAGTGACGCAGCGGGAGGGTACAATGGGCAGTTCTTC. Its translation is CAISDAAGGYNGQFF.

The rearrangement links TRBV4-1 to TRBJ1-5; D gene unclear. Trimming removed 1 base at V and 7 bases at J, with 11 bases between. CDR1 and CDR2 (germline): MGHRA, YSYEKL. There are 14 residues in the CDR3. Here the CDR3 reads CASSQGRREQPQHF. CDR3 nucleotides: TGCGCCAGCAGCCAAGGAAGGCGAGAGCAGCCCCAGCATTTT.

Concerning this clone: A far larger clone is a single base away, which makes a read error likely. Other DNA variants within this sample encode the same CDR3. This sequence joins TRBV30 and TRBJ2-2; D unclear. The CDR3 covers 15 residues. Germline CDR1 and CDR2: GTSNPN and SVGIG (reference sequence). CDR3 coding DNA: TGTGCATGGAGTGTAAAACCCCGGGACACCGGGGAGCTGTTTTTT. Its translation: CAWSVKPRDTGELFF.